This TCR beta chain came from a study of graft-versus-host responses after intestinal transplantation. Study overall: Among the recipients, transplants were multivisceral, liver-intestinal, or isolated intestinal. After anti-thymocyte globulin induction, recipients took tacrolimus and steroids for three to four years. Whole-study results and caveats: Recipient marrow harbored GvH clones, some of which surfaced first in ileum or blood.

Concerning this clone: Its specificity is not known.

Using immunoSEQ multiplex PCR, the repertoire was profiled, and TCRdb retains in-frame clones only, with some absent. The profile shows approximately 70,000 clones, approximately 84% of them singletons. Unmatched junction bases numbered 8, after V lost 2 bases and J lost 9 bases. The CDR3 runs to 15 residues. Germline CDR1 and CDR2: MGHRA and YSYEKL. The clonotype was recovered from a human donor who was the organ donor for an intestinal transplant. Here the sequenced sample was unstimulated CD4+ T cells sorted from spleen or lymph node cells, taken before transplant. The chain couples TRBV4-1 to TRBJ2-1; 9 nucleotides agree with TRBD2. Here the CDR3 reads CASSQLAGQTPEQFF. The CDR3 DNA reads TGCGCCAGCAGCCAACTAGCGGGGCAAACCCCTGAGCAGTTCTTC.